The 32 T cell receptor beta chains below all came from one sample that was sequenced in a study of blood T cells in healthy people across ages. It was with a sample-barcoded 5' primer and a J-beta primer mix that a second PCR of about 6 to 12 cycles was run. TCRdb redid the calling of the 5' RACE reads with MiXCR, one entry per CDR3 protein. There are 800,000 to 900,000 distinct CDR3 sequences in the sample; roughly 60% occur only once, and around a quarter lies in the top ten. Material for sequencing was blood. Receptors were obtained from a man aged 30 to 39 in good health.

The chain uses TRBV9 and TRBJ2-1; TRBD1 matches at 7 bases. After removal of 2 bases from V and 5 bases from J, the junction contained 4 bases not matched to a gene. Germline values: CDR1 SGDLS, CDR2 YYNGEE. CDR3 length: 14 amino acids. The CDR3 DNA sequence: TGTGCCAGCAGCGTCGGGACAGCAAACAATGAGCAGTTCTTC. It is translated as CASSVGTANNEQFF. The whole variable domain, filled in from reference TRBV9 and TRBJ2-1, reads DSGVTQTPKHLITATGQRVTLRCSPRSGDLSVYWYQQSLDQGLQFLIQYYNGEERAKGNILERFSAQQFPDLHSELNLSSLELGDSALYFCASSVGTANNEQFFGPGTRLTVL.

In this sample, this clonotype turned up a few times. The chain uses TRBV6-2 or TRBV6-3 and TRBJ2-3; D is possibly TRBD2 (6 bases). Germline V gives CDR1 MNHEY, CDR2 SVGEGT. Trimming took 4 bases from V and 2 from J, leaving 10 bases between them. The CDR3 runs to 14 residues. The DNA for the CDR3 is TGTGCCAGCAGTTCCGGGACTCCCACAGATACGCAGTATTTT. Translated: CASSSGTPTDTQYF.

V gene TRBV29-1 combines with J gene TRBJ2-3, with D possibly being TRBD1 (7 bases). This CDR3 has 14 residues. Germline assignment: CDR1 SQVTM and CDR2 ANQGSEA. V lost 4 bases and J lost 6, with 17 bases in between. CDR3 coding DNA: TGCAGCGTTGTTTTCGACAGGGAGGCGGATACGCAGTATTTT. It yields the protein CSVVFDREADTQYF.

The chain carries TRBV4-1 and TRBJ1-6; D unclear. The V and J ends lost 1 base and 0 bases respectively, with 10 bases between them. CDR3 length: 17 amino acids. From germline, CDR1 is MGHRA and CDR2 YSYEKL. DNA of the CDR3: TGCGCCAGCAGCCAAGTGGTTTTCCGCTCCTATAATTCACCCCTCCACTTT. As protein: CASSQVVFRSYNSPLHF.

The V gene is TRBV29-1, the J gene TRBJ2-4; TRBD1 agrees at 8 bases. V lost 6 bases and J lost 13; bases outside the gene matches: 14. CDR1 SQVTM and CDR2 ANQGSEA come from the germline V gene. The CDR3 sequence is 13 residues long. Written as DNA, the CDR3 is TGCAGCGTCACGAGCCAGGGGGCGGAGGAGCAGTACTTC. Protein: CSVTSQGAEEQYF. Looking up the rest from reference TRBV29-1 and TRBJ2-4 gives the full variable domain: SAVISQKPSRDICQRGTSLTIQCQVDSQVTMMFWYRQQPGQSLTLIATANQGSEATYESGFVIDKFPISRPNLTFSTLTVSNMSPEDSSIYLCSVTSQGAEEQYFGAGTRLSVL.

The chain is built from TRBV18 and TRBJ2-7; no clear D gene. The DNA end lines up better with TRBJ2-5; the J call may be wrong. This CDR3 has 13 amino acids. From germline, CDR1 is KGHSH and CDR2 LQKENI. In DNA, the CDR3 is TGTGCCAGCTCTATGGACCCCAAAGAGACCCAGTACTTC. It is translated as CASSMDPKETQYF.

The V and J genes are TRBV4-2 and TRBJ2-7, with a tentative D call TRBD2 (6 bases). This CDR3 is built from 15 residues. Per the germline V gene, CDR1 is LGHNA and CDR2 is YNFKEQ. The ends were cut back, 5 bases at V and 2 bases at J, with 16 bases in the middle. The CDR3 reads CASSEAGLPPYEQYF. The CDR3 DNA sequence: TGTGCCAGCAGCGAAGCGGGTCTGCCCCCCTACGAGCAGTACTTC.

The V and J genes are TRBV6-2 or TRBV6-3 and TRBJ2-6, with TRBD1 as a possible D gene (6 bases). The CDR3 is made up of 17 amino acids. V dropped 6 bases and J dropped 0 bases, with 15 bases sitting between them. The germline V gene has CDR1 MNHEY and CDR2 SVGEGT. For the CDR3, the DNA is TGTGCCAGCAGGCCGGGACACCTACCCTCTGGGGCCAACGTCCTGACTTTC. Its protein is CASRPGHLPSGANVLTF.

This chain uses TRBV6-2 or TRBV6-3 with TRBJ2-1, with TRBD2 identical over 11 bases. The J segment lost 7 bases and the V segment lost 2 bases, leaving 1 base of the junction unmatched. CDR3 size: 14 residues. Germline V gene sequence: CDR1 MNHEY, CDR2 SVGEGT. In DNA form, the CDR3 reads TGTGCCAGCAGTTACGGGACTAGCGGTAATGAGCAGTTCTTC. Translating gives CASSYGTSGNEQFF.

CDR3 in amino acids: CASSLIKGNYGYTF. CDR3 DNA sequence: TGTGCCAGCAGCTTGATTAAGGGAAACTATGGCTACACCTTC. This sequence joins TRBV5-6 and TRBJ1-2; D is unresolved. The CDR3 runs to 14 residues. Germline V gene sequence: CDR1 SGHDT, CDR2 YYEEEE. Trimming took 1 base from V and 2 from J, leaving 9 bases between them.

This sequence joins TRBV7-2 and TRBJ2-7, with 8 bases lining up with TRBD1. The CDR3 consists of 15 residues. The germline gives CDR1 SGHTA, CDR2 FQGNSA. V trimming: 5 bases; J trimming: 5 bases; junction bases outside the gene matches: 11. The CDR3 nucleotides are TGTGCCAGCAGCAGAGGACAGGGAAGAAAGAACGAGCAGTACTTC. Amino acid sequence: CASSRGQGRKNEQYF. Drawing the rest from reference TRBV7-2 and TRBJ2-7, the complete variable domain is GAGVSQSPSNKVTEKGKDVELRCDPISGHTALYWYRQSLGQGLEFLIYFQGNSAPDKSGLPSDRFSAERTGGSVSTLTIQRTQQEDSAVYLCASSRGQGRKNEQYFGPGTRLTVT.

This chain uses TRBV5-1 with TRBJ1-5, with D possibly matching TRBD1 (6 bases). The CDR3 spans 14 residues. The V and J ends lost 3 bases and 4 bases respectively, with 11 bases between them. In germline, CDR1 is SGHRS, CDR2 YFSETQ. The CDR3 sequence: CASSSGGENQPQHF. The CDR3, as DNA: TGCGCCAGCAGCTCCGGGGGCGAGAATCAGCCCCAGCATTTT.

For the CDR3, the DNA is TGCAGTGCTAGAAAGGGGCAGGATATCTACGAGCAGTACTTC. It encodes CSARKGQDIYEQYF. V and J are TRBV20-1 and TRBJ2-7; D is perhaps TRBD1 (5 bases). Germline V lookup: CDR1 DFQATT, CDR2 SNEGSKA (reference sequence). The V gene lost 2 bases and the J gene lost 3 bases, with 14 bases spanning the gap. This CDR3 spans 14 amino acids.

The chain uses TRBV5-1 and TRBJ1-4, with 9 bases lining up with TRBD1. The CDR3 consists of 14 residues. V trimming: 4 bases; J trimming: 8 bases; junction bases outside the gene matches: 6. Germline assignment: CDR1 SGHRS and CDR2 YFSETQ. Written as DNA, the CDR3 is TGCGCCAGCAGCACCGGGACAGGGTCCGAAAAACTGTTTTTT. Amino acid sequence: CASSTGTGSEKLFF.

Remarks on this clonotype: A junction boundary mismatches the germline segment, possibly from a read error. The chain combines TRBV20-1 with TRBJ2-1; 10 nucleotides align to TRBD2. Germline assignment: CDR1 DFQATT and CDR2 SNEGSKA (reference sequence). This CDR3 has 14 residues. CDR3 DNA sequence: TGCTGTGCTGTGAGCGGGGGGGCCTGGAATGAGCAGTTCTTC. Encoded protein: CCAVSGGAWNEQFF.

The rearrangement links TRBV29-1 to TRBJ2-5; D possibly corresponds to TRBD2 (6 bases). The J call is doubtful: the DNA matches TRBJ2-7 better. This CDR3 has 13 amino acids. The germline gives CDR1 SQVTM, CDR2 ANQGSEA. CDR3 nucleotide sequence: TGCAGCGCTAGGAGGGACCAATCTTACGAGCAGTACTTC. It translates to CSARRDQSYEQYF.

This clonotype showed up just a few times. This chain connects TRBV20-1 to TRBJ1-1; TRBD1 might be the D (6 bases). Germline assignment: CDR1 DFQATT and CDR2 SNEGSKA (reference sequence). The CDR3 loop spans 13 amino acids. The CDR3 DNA follows: TGCAGCCTATTAGGGGGGTCGGGGACTGAAGCTTTCTTT. Amino acids: CSLLGGSGTEAFF.

This rearrangement joins TRBV7-2 to TRBJ1-2; D is undetermined. CDR1 is SGHTA, CDR2 FQGNSA, per germline. The CDR3 length is 14 residues. V was shortened by 4 bases and J by 6 bases, with 15 bases between the two germline ends. Here the CDR3 DNA reads TGTGCCAGCAGCTACAGTGATAGGGTGGATGGCTACACCTTC. It is translated as CASSYSDRVDGYTF.

The chain recombines TRBV10-3 with TRBJ2-4; possibly TRBD2 for D (5 bases). V lost 0 bases to trimming and J lost 13 bases, with 19 bases between them. Germline V gives CDR1 ENHRY, CDR2 SYGVKD. This CDR3 region has 15 residues. The CDR3 coding sequence is TGTGCCATCAGTGAGTCCAAACGGAGAGGAAGGGAGCAGTACTTC. Translated, it gives CAISESKRRGREQYF.

The V and J genes are TRBV15 and TRBJ2-1; D is ambiguous. This CDR3 has 13 residues. V lost 0 bases and J 10 bases, leaving 10 bases between the germline ends. Germline CDR1 and CDR2: LNHNV and YYDKDF (reference sequence). Here the CDR3 reads CATSRESRAEQFF. Here the CDR3 DNA reads TGTGCCACCAGCAGAGAGTCGCGAGCGGAGCAGTTCTTC.

The DNA for the CDR3 is TGTGCCAGCAGTTCCGGCCTAAACATTCAGTACTTC. It encodes CASSSGLNIQYF. This rearrangement joins TRBV12-3 or TRBV12-4 to TRBJ2-5; D unresolved. The end of the DNA aligns better with TRBJ2-4, so the J call may be wrong. This CDR3 has 12 amino acids.

The genes are TRBV20-1 and TRBJ2-7, with 7 nucleotides matching TRBD1. Unmatched junction bases numbered 5, after V lost 6 bases and J lost 0 bases. The CDR3 runs 13 residues. CDR1 and CDR2 (germline): DFQATT, SNEGSKA (reference sequence). CDR3 region: CSAPRGNSYEQYF. The CDR3 bases are TGCAGTGCGCCCAGGGGGAACTCCTACGAGCAGTACTTC.

The V and J genes are TRBV7-6 and TRBJ2-7, with D unresolved. Trimming stripped 2 bases from V and 2 bases from J, with 22 bases between. This CDR3 spans 18 amino acids. The germline gives CDR1 SGHVS, CDR2 FNYEAQ. The CDR3 region has the DNA TGTGCCAGCAGCTTAAGGCCTCTTCCATCCCAAAGCCCCTACGAGCAGTACTTC. It yields the protein CASSLRPLPSQSPYEQYF.

A note on this clonotype: A much larger clone lies a single base off, so this may be a read error. The chain combines TRBV2 with TRBJ2-5; no firm D call. Trimming pared 6 bases from V and 3 bases from J, leaving 8 bases between. This CDR3 has 12 residues. Germline lookup yields CDR1 SNHLY and CDR2 FYNNEI. The CDR3 DNA follows: TGTGCCAGCAGGGTGGGGAAAGAGACCCAGTACTTC. Translation gives CASRVGKETQYF.

CDR3 DNA: TGTGCCAGCAGTGAACCCAGGGACGGGGGGTATGGCTACACCTTC. Translating gives CASSEPRDGGYGYTF. The chain carries TRBV25-1 and TRBJ1-2; tentatively, D is TRBD1 (5 bases). CDR3 length: 15 residues. The germline V gene has CDR1 MGHDK and CDR2 SYGVNS. The ends were cut back, 2 bases at V and 5 bases at J, with 15 bases in the middle.

This sequence joins TRBV25-1 and TRBJ2-5, with 7 bases identical to TRBD2. The CDR3 covers 15 residues. Trimming removed 4 bases from V and 4 bases from J; junction bases left unmatched: 9. Germline V CDR1 and CDR2: MGHDK, SYGVNS. In DNA, the CDR3 is TGTGCCAGCAGTGGATGGGGGGGATCAGGAGAGACCCAGTACTTC. This sequence encodes CASSGWGGSGETQYF.

The genes are TRBV6-5 and TRBJ2-5, with D tentatively TRBD1 (6 bases). The end of the DNA fits TRBJ2-7 better, so the J call may be wrong. Germline CDR1 reads MNHEY; CDR2 reads SVGAGI. The CDR3 has 13 residues. Written as DNA, the CDR3 is TGTGCCAGCAGTTATCTGAGGGGGAACGAGCAGTACTTC. It translates to CASSYLRGNEQYF.

A few counts support this clonotype. J is TRBJ2-3 and V is TRBV7-9; D ambiguous. Germline CDR1 is SEHNR and CDR2 is FQNEAQ (reference sequence). V lost 5 bases and J lost 3, with 12 bases in between. This CDR3 has 14 amino acids. Written as DNA, the CDR3 is TGTGCCAGCAGCCCCCGGACGCCGACAGATACGCAGTATTTT. Amino acids: CASSPRTPTDTQYF.

The rearrangement joins TRBV12-3 or TRBV12-4 to TRBJ2-1; D is undetermined. The CDR3 covers 14 residues. V dropped 0 bases and J dropped 6 bases, with 9 bases sitting between them. The CDR3, as DNA: TGTGCCAGCAGTTTAGCGCATCCAGGCAATGAGCAGTTCTTC. Residues: CASSLAHPGNEQFF.

V is TRBV20-1 and J is TRBJ1-1; D ambiguous. The V and J ends lost 6 bases and 2 bases respectively, with 10 bases between them. Germline assignment: CDR1 DFQATT and CDR2 SNEGSKA (reference sequence). The CDR3 loop spans 12 amino acids. The CDR3 reads CSARYKNTEAFF. DNA for the CDR3: TGCAGTGCCAGATACAAAAACACTGAAGCTTTCTTT.

The chain links TRBV20-1 to TRBJ1-2; D gene ambiguous. Germline CDR1 DFQATT, CDR2 SNEGSKA (reference sequence). V was pared by 4 bases and J by 0 bases, with 6 bases between. The CDR3 is 12 residues long. In nucleotides, the CDR3 is TGCAGTGCTAACCCGACTAACTATGGCTACACCTTC. This sequence encodes CSANPTNYGYTF.

Only a few counts were recorded for this clonotype. The chain combines TRBV9 with TRBJ2-3; 7 nucleotides align to TRBD1. The length of the CDR3 is 16 residues. CDR1 and CDR2 from the germline V gene are SGDLS and YYNGEE. V lost 0 bases to trimming and J lost 3 bases; unmatched junction nucleotides: 7. CDR3 loop: CASSVATGPGTDTQYF. CDR3 nucleotides: TGTGCCAGCAGCGTAGCGACAGGGCCAGGAACAGATACGCAGTATTTT.